This TCR beta chain was captured in a study of T cells in Graves' hyperthyroidism and ophthalmopathy. The TCR beta CDR3 regions underwent amplification using RNA transcripts as the source. TCR CDR3 regions were first amplified by RT-PCR with HTBI primers. TCRdb analysed the multiplex PCR reads with MiXCR anew, one entry per CDR3 protein. The sample carries 95,000 to 110,000 distinct CDR3 sequences, 45% to 50% recorded once. This clonotype was picked up a small number of times. The specimen sequenced was blood. The clonotype comes from a man in his forties with Graves' hyperthyroidism.

CDR3 region: CASSQGLPGISNQPQHF. CDR3 nucleotide sequence: TGTGCCAGCAGCCAAGGTCTACCCGGGATTAGCAATCAGCCCCAGCATTTT. This chain joins TRBV3-1 and TRBJ1-5; the D is unclear. There are 17 residues in the CDR3. V was shortened by 1 base and J by 0 bases, with 13 bases between the two germline ends. Per germline, CDR1 LGHDT and CDR2 YNNKEL (reference sequence). Complete variable domain (other parts from reference TRBV3-1 and TRBJ1-5): DTAVSQTPKYLVTQMGNDKSIKCEQNLGHDTMYWYKQDSKKFLKIMFSYNNKELIINETVPNRFSPKSPDKAHLNLHINSLELGDSAVYFCASSQGLPGISNQPQHFGDGTRLSIL.